The T cell receptor (beta chain) described here comes from a study of T cells in Graves' hyperthyroidism and ophthalmopathy. Regarding the study as a whole: The model predicted ophthalmopathy a median roughly six months before onset. Ophthalmopathy cases were set apart from stable hyperthyroidism by a 13 V-J model.

Used for diagnoses were clinical symptoms, serum thyroxine and TRAb, thyroid ultrasound and orbital computed tomography. Germline V gives CDR1 SNHLY, CDR2 FYNNEI. The CDR3 is 11 amino acids. The investigators amplified TCR beta CDR3 regions from RNA transcripts. With the HTBI primer set, the TCR CDR3 went through a first round of RT-PCR. One entry per CDR3 protein, called by TCRdb with MiXCR from the multiplex PCR reads. The data contain hundreds of thousands of distinct CDR3 sequences, nearly 45% of them seen just once; the ten biggest clones take up approximately 6.8%. A remark on this clonotype: Antigen specificity is unknown. A much larger clonotype is one base distant, so this may be a read error.

The TCR comes from an adult man with Graves' disease, either hyperthyroidism or ophthalmopathy (not recorded which). Sequencing was done on a sample of peripheral blood or thyroid tissue (not recorded which). The chain combines TRBV2 with TRBJ1-4; D unclear. The CDR3 reads CASSPSETLFF. Written as DNA, the CDR3 is TGTGCCAGCAGTCCAAGCGAAACACTGTTTTTT.